The 9 T cell receptor beta chains below all came from one sample that was sequenced in a study of response to subunit inactivated influenza vaccine. TCRdb called the RT-PCR reads again in MiXCR, with one record for every CDR3 protein. The data contain 150,000 to 200,000 distinct CDR3 sequences, roughly a tenth of them singletons. The sequences come from CD8+ T cells sorted from PBMCs, collected less than 30 months after vaccination. Every receptor here comes from a man aged 45 to 70 who received an inactivated influenza vaccine.

This clonotype appeared many times. The chain links TRBV29-1 to TRBJ2-3; 7 bases agree with TRBD2. CDR3 length equals 14 residues. Germline CDR1 is SQVTM and CDR2 is ANQGSEA. The ends lost 3 bases at V and 3 bases at J; junction bases unmatched: 6. Here the CDR3 DNA reads TGCAGCGTTGAGGGAGGGTCAACTACAGATACGCAGTATTTT. Protein product: CSVEGGSTTDTQYF.

This chain joins TRBV28 and TRBJ2-1, with 12 nucleotides matching TRBD2. V lost 6 bases and J lost 9; bases outside the gene matches: 9. CDR1 and CDR2 from the germline V gene are MDHEN and SYDVKM. The length of the CDR3 is 15 residues. CDR3 protein: CASSQLAGGFGEQFF. In DNA, the CDR3 is TGTGCCAGCAGCCAACTAGCGGGAGGATTCGGTGAGCAGTTCTTC.

V usage is TRBV3-1 and J usage is TRBJ2-1; maybe TRBD2 (6 bases). The CDR3 has 18 amino acids. Per the germline V gene, CDR1 is LGHDT and CDR2 is YNNKEL (reference sequence). Trimming shortened V by 0 bases and J by 2 bases, and 17 bases separated the two germline ends. CDR3 in DNA: TGTGCCAGCAGCCAAGATCTATCGACTAGACAGACCTACAATGAGCAGTTCTTC. Translating it yields CASSQDLSTRQTYNEQFF.

This clonotype has at least ten counts. This sequence joins TRBV12-3 or TRBV12-4 and TRBJ2-3; D is tentatively TRBD1 or TRBD2 (7 bases each). Trimming removed 6 bases from V and 2 bases from J, with 15 bases in between. The CDR3 loop spans 15 amino acids. This chain's CDR3 is CASSNDRDYTDTQYF. DNA of the CDR3: TGTGCCAGCAGCAACGACAGGGACTACACAGATACGCAGTATTTT.

This clonotype was counted a few times. The chain has TRBV5-5 and TRBJ1-4; D remains unclear. With 6 bases removed from V and 8 bases from J, the gap between germline ends came to 17 bases. In germline, CDR1 is SGHKS, CDR2 YYEKEE (reference sequence). This CDR3 is built from 14 residues. The CDR3 DNA is TGTGCCAGCAACTCCTATGGCTCTGGCGAAAAACTGTTTTTT. Encoded protein: CASNSYGSGEKLFF.

The chain combines TRBV12-3 or TRBV12-4 with TRBJ2-3, with 8 bases lining up with TRBD2. The CDR3 totals 17 residues. After removal of 3 bases from V and 2 bases from J, the junction contained 10 bases not matched to a gene. The CDR3 sequence is CASSFSGGLSHTDTQYF. In nucleotides, the CDR3 is TGTGCCAGCAGTTTTTCGGGGGGGCTTTCGCACACAGATACGCAGTATTTT.

The rearrangement joins TRBV6-5 to TRBJ2-2; D unresolved. Trimming took 5 bases from V and 6 from J, leaving 16 bases between them. This CDR3 spans 15 amino acids. The germline gives CDR1 MNHEY, CDR2 SVGAGI. The CDR3 sequence is CASSTTAVRAGELFF. The CDR3 DNA follows: TGTGCCAGCAGTACTACGGCCGTCCGGGCCGGGGAGCTGTTTTTT.

This rearrangement joins TRBV10-3 to TRBJ1-1, with D maybe TRBD1 (5 bases). Trimming removed 0 bases from V and 3 bases from J, with 14 bases in between. From germline, CDR1 is ENHRY and CDR2 SYGVKD. The CDR3 runs to 16 residues. The CDR3: CAISESPGLVDTEAFF. The CDR3 bases are TGTGCCATCAGTGAGTCGCCGGGGCTTGTCGACACTGAAGCTTTCTTT.

This clonotype turned up a few times. J is TRBJ2-1 and V is TRBV6-6; D possibly corresponds to TRBD2 (6 bases). The CDR3 extends over 13 amino acids. Germline-derived CDR1 and CDR2 are MNHNY and SVGAGI (reference sequence). V was shortened by 6 bases and J by 7 bases, with 13 bases between the two germline ends. The CDR3 reads CASRTGDGNEQFF. The CDR3 DNA reads TGTGCCAGCAGAACGGGGGACGGTAATGAGCAGTTCTTC.